What follows describes a single T cell receptor (beta chain). Method: immunoSEQ multiplex PCR; TCRdb's copy keeps in-frame clones and lacks some. The sample includes 28,000 or so clones, 85% to 90% of them seen just once. The data derive from a study of T cell changes during pregnancy in multiple sclerosis. With 0 bases removed from V and 3 bases from J, the gap between germline ends came to 15 bases. The CDR3 has 16 amino acids. Germline assignment: CDR1 SGHDN and CDR2 FVKESK. The chain couples TRBV14 to TRBJ2-7, with D uncertain. The sequence was obtained from a female donor with multiple sclerosis, enrolled in a pregnancy study. The sample here was CD8+ T cells from peripheral blood mononuclear cells, taken in the second trimester of pregnancy. The CDR3 region has the DNA TGTGCCAGCAGCCAAGATGATAGCCACGGTGTCTACGAGCAGTACTTC. This codes for CASSQDDSHGVYEQYF.